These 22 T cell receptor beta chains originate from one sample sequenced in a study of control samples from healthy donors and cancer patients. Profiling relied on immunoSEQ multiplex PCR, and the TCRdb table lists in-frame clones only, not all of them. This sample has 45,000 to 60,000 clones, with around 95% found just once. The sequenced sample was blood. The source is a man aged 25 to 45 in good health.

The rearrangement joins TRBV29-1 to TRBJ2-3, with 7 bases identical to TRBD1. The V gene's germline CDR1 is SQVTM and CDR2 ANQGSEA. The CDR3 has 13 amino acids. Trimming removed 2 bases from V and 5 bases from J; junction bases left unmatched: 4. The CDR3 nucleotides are TGCAGCGTTGAAAGGGGGCAGGGAGATACGCAGTATTTT. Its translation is CSVERGQGDTQYF.

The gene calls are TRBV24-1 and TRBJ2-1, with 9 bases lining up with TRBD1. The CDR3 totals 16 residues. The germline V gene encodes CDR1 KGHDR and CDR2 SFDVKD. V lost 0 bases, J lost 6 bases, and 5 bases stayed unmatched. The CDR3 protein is CATSDLGDRAGNEQFF. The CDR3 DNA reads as TGTGCCACCAGTGATTTGGGGGACAGGGCCGGCAATGAGCAGTTCTTC.

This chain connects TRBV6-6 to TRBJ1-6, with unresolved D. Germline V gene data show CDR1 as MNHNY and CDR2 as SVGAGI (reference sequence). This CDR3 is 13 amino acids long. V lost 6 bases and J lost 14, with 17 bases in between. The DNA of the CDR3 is TGTGCCAGCAGCAGCTTGGACGGCGGGACCCTCCACTTT. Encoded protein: CASSSLDGGTLHF.

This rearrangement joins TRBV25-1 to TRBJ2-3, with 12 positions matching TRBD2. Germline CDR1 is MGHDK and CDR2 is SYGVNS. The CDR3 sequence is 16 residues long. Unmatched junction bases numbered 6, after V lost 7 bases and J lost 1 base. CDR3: CASTHGLAGRTDTQYF. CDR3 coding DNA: TGTGCCAGCACCCACGGACTAGCGGGACGCACAGATACGCAGTATTTT.

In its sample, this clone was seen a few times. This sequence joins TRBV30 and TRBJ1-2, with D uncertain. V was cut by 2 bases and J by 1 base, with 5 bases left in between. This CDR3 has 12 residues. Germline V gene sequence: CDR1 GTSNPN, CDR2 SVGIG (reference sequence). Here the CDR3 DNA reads TGTGCCTGGAGTTCAGTTAACTATGGCTACACCTTC. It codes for CAWSSVNYGYTF.

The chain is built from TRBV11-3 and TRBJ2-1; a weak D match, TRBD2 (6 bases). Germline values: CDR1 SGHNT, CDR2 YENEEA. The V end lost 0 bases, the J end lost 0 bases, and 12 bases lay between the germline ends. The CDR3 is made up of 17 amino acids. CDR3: CASSLERWDSSYNEQFF. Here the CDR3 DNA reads TGTGCCAGCAGCTTAGAAAGATGGGACTCCTCCTACAATGAGCAGTTCTTC.

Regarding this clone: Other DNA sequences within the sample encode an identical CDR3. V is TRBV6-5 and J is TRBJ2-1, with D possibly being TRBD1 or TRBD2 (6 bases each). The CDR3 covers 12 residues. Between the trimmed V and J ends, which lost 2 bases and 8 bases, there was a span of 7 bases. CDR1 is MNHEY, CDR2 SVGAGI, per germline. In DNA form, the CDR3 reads TGTGCCAGCAGTTACAGGGGGGATGAGCAGTTCTTC. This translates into CASSYRGDEQFF.

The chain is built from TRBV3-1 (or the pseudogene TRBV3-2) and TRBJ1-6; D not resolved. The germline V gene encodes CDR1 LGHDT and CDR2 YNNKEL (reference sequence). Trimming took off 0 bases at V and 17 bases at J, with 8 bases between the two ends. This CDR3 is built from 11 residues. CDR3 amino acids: CASSQDEAVHF. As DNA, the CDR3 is TGTGCCAGCAGCCAAGATGAAGCGGTCCACTTT.

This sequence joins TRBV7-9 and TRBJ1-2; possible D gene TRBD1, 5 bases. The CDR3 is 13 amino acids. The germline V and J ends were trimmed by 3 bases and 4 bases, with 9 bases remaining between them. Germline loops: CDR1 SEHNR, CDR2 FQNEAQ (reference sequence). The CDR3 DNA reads TGTGCCAGCAGCTTCCCGGGGGGCTATGGCTACACCTTC. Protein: CASSFPGGYGYTF.

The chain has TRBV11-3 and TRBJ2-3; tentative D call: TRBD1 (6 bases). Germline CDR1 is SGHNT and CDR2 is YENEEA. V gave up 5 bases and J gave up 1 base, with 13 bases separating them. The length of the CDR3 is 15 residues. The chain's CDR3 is CASSLGAARTDTQYF. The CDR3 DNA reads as TGTGCCAGCAGCCTGGGGGCGGCTCGCACAGATACGCAGTATTTT.

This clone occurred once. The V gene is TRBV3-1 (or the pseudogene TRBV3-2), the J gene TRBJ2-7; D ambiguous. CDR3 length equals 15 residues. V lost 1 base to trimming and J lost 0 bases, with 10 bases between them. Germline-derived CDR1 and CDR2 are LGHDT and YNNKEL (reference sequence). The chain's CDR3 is CASSQVGTSSYEQYF. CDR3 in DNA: TGTGCCAGCAGCCAAGTCGGTACTTCCTCCTACGAGCAGTACTTC.

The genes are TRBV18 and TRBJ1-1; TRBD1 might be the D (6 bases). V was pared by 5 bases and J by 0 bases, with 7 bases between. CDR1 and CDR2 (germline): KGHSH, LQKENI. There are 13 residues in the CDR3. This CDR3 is CASSTGLNTEAFF. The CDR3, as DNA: TGTGCCAGCTCAACAGGGCTGAACACTGAAGCTTTCTTT.

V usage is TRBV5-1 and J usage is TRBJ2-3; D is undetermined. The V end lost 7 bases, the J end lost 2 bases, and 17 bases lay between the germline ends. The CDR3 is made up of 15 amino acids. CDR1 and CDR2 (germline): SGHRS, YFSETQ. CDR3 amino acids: CASGVQRGDTDTQYF. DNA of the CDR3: TGCGCCAGCGGGGTACAGCGAGGAGACACAGATACGCAGTATTTT.

The CDR3 region is CASSGGTRVSTGELFF. The CDR3 nucleotides read TGTGCCAGCAGCGGGGGGACCAGGGTGAGCACCGGGGAGCTGTTTTTT. V gene TRBV5-4 combines with J gene TRBJ2-2; maybe TRBD2 (6 bases). From germline, CDR1 is SGHNT and CDR2 YYREEE (reference sequence). Trimming left V 4 bases short and J 4 bases short, with 17 bases between. The CDR3 contains 16 residues.

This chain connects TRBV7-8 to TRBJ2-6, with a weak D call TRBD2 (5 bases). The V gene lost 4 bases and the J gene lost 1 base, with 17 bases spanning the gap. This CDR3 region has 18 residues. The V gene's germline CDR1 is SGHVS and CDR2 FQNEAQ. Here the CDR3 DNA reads TGTGCCAGCAGCTCCCGCAGGCCCGGGGAATCTGGGGCCAACGTCCTGACTTTC. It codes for CASSSRRPGESGANVLTF.

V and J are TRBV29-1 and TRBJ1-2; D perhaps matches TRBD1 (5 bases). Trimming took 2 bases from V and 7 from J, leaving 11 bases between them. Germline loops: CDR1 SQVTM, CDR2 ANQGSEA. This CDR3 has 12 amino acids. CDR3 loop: CSVEIPRGGYTF. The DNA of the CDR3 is TGCAGCGTTGAAATTCCGAGGGGTGGCTACACCTTC.

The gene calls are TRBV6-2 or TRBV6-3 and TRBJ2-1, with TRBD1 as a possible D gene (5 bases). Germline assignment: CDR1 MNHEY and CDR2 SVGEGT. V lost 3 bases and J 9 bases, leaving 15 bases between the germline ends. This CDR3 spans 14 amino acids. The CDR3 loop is CASSYGQGVGEQFF. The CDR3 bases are TGTGCCAGCAGTTATGGGCAGGGTGTTGGTGAGCAGTTCTTC.

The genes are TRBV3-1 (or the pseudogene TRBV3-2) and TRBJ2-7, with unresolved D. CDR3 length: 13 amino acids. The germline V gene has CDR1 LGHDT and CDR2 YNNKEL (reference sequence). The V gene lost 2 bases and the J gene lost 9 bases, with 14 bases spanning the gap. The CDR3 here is CASSQQVPPLQYF. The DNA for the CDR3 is TGTGCCAGCAGCCAACAAGTCCCCCCCTTGCAGTACTTC.

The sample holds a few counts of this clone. CDR3 bases: TGTGCAAGTCGCCCGACAGGGATCAACACTGAAGCTTTCTTT. Its translation: CASRPTGINTEAFF. This rearrangement joins TRBV12-2 to TRBJ1-1; the listed D gene, TRBD1, was not tested against the DNA. TRBV12-2 is assigned pseudogene status. CDR3 length equals 14 residues.

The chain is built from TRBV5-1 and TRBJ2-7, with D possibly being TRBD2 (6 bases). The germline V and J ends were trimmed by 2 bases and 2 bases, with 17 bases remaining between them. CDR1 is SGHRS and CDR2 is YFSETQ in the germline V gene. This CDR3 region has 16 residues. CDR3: CASSLEHAGTPYEQYF. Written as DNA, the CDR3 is TGCGCCAGCAGCTTAGAACACGCCGGGACTCCCTACGAGCAGTACTTC. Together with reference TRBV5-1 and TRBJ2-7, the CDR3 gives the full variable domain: KAGVTQTPRYLIKTRGQQVTLSCSPISGHRSVSWYQQTPGQGLQFLFEYFSETQRNKGNFPGRFSGRQFSNSRSEMNVSTLELGDSALYLCASSLEHAGTPYEQYFGPGTRLTVT.

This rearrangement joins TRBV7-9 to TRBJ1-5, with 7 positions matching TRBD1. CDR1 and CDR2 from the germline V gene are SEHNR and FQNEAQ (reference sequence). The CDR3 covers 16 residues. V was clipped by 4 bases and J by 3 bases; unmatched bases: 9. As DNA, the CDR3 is TGTGCCAGCAGCTCAACCTCCGGGACAGACAATCAGCCCCAGCATTTT. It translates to CASSSTSGTDNQPQHF.

DNA of the CDR3: TGCAGTGCTACCAGGGATGAAAAACTGTTTTTT. The encoded protein is CSATRDEKLFF. The J gene is TRBJ1-4, the V gene TRBV20-1; maybe TRBD1 (5 bases). The CDR3 loop spans 11 amino acids. The V and J ends lost 4 bases and 6 bases respectively, with 6 bases between them. The germline CDR1 and CDR2 sequences are DFQATT and SNEGSKA (reference sequence).